Reported below is one T cell receptor beta chain. Its antigen has not been determined. The CDR3 contains 11 residues, cysteine and phenylalanine counted. No coding sequence is recorded. Reading the germline V gene (reference sequence) gives CDR1 DFQATT and CDR2 SNEGSKA. The library was obtained by 5' RACE. Preparation of each TCR library used around 3.5 ug of total RNA. For each sample, cDNA synthesis with SMARTScribe reverse transcriptase was split into eight separate reactions. During cDNA synthesis, template switching introduced unique molecular identifiers that contained a 6-nucleotide sample barcode. Amplification of TCRalpha and TCRbeta cDNA involved two nested PCRs of about 15 and 9 cycles, and each PCR was followed by bead purification. Before amplification, the cDNA was treated with uracil DNA-glycosylase and purified using the QIAquick PCR purification kit. In the second PCR, Illumina TruSeq-compatible adapters and sample-specific barcodes were added. TapeStation and Qubit were used to check library quality and concentration, and approximately 5.4 ng of each library was pooled. The pooled libraries were sequenced with 2 x 100 bp reads and custom sequencing primers on an Illumina HiSeq2500 single-index Rapid Run. In the paper's pipeline: MiGEC version 1.2.6 was used for UMI-based consensus assembly to correct PCR and sequencing errors. MiXCR version 2.1.1 was used for V(D)J alignment, clonotype assembly and CDR3 extraction. Normalisation of gene usage, clonotype sharing and MAIT/NKT TCR abundance was achieved by analysing the top 1000, 10 000 and 20 000 clonotypes per sample. After downsampling to 27 000 UMIs, diversity was calculated as the inverse Simpson index using the vegan R package. Paired Mann-Whitney U tests were applied to discordant twin pairs, and Benjamini-Hochberg correction was used for multiple testing. TCRdb reprocessed the reads, reporting each CDR3 protein sequence once and no DNA. These V and J calls are TCRdb output, not the study's own analysis. In this sample's table one finds some 160,000 distinct CDR3 sequences. The ten largest clones capture approximately 7.4% of the sample.

The data were obtained in a study of monozygotic twins with inflammatory bowel disease (dated by TCRdb to about 2019). For context, the study as a whole: A total of approximately 28 monozygotic twin pairs were included in the full study, comprising nine German pairs (four IBD-concordant, five IBD-discordant) and 19 IBD-discordant Danish pairs. Each individual had, on average, about 151 000 unique TCRalpha sequences and 181 000 unique TCRbeta sequences available for analysis. The search for disease-associated traits relied mainly on comparing, within discordant pairs, IBD patients with their genetically identical healthy co-twins.

Study-wide findings and limitations: Because patients received different immunosuppressive treatments, the repertoires may have picked up extra background noise and variability between individuals. The analysis was unable to tell apart different T cell subtypes. Concordant and discordant twins showed no difference in repertoire similarity, possibly because of limited statistical power. IBD patients shared fewer clonotypes with other individuals than healthy twins did, most markedly in patients showing signs of disease activity. No single strong signal or clonotype linked to IBD turned up in the results, so the idea that one exists was not supported. TCRbeta repertoire diversity, by inverse Simpson index, was decreased in IBD patients compared with their healthy co-twins.

An approximately 2.5 ml peripheral blood sample was drawn into PAXgene tubes per donor and stored at -80°C. Without any T cell sorting, total RNA was extracted from whole blood using the PAXgene blood miRNA kit on an automated QIAcube. Deep TCRalpha and TCRbeta repertoire profiling with unique molecular barcoding was performed on peripheral blood of monozygotic twin pairs concordant or discordant for inflammatory bowel disease. Smoking habits were recorded for all twin pairs, with individuals classified as current, former or never smokers. The receptor's source is a human donor with ulcerative colitis or Crohn's disease, or a healthy co-twin of an affected twin (not recorded which). Specimen: blood. The rearranged chain carries TRBV20-1 and TRBJ2-7; lacking DNA, the TRBD1 call made by TCRdb goes unchecked. The CDR3 has the sequence CSAGQTYEQYF.